This is a list of T cell receptor beta chains from one sample in a study of T cells in Graves' hyperthyroidism and ophthalmopathy. MiXCR was run by TCRdb on the multiplex PCR reads, yielding one entry per CDR3 protein. The repertoire holds 360,000 or so distinct CDR3 sequences, with roughly 20% as singletons. Sequenced material: blood. The origin of the receptors is a woman aged 40 to 50 with Graves' ophthalmopathy. The CDR3 runs from the conserved cysteine through the conserved F or W. D genes are given only for firm matches. Some rows have no size entry. The others give once, few or many, or a class for an expanded clone.

TRBV6-1	13	NA	TRBJ1-2	NA	TGTGCCAGCAGAGGAGGGTATAAGGCTGGCTACACCTTC	CASRGGYKAGYTF
TRBV28	16	NA	TRBJ1-5	TRBD1	TGTGCCAGCAGCCCGATGACAGGGGGTAGCAATCAGCCCCAGCATTTT	CASSPMTGGSNQPQHF
TRBV27	17	many	TRBJ1-1	NA	TGTGCCAGCAGCCCATTCGATCTAGGAGGTATGAACACTGAAGCTTTCTTT	CASSPFDLGGMNTEAFF
TRBV11-2	16	many	TRBJ2-2	TRBD2	TGTGCCAGCAGCCTCGGACTAGTAGATAGGGGCGGGGAGCTGTTTTTT	CASSLGLVDRGGELFF
TRBV2	13	NA	TRBJ2-7	NA	TGTGCCAGCAGGTACCGGAAGGGAGGCGAGCAGTACTTC	CASRYRKGGEQYF
TRBV28	14	many	TRBJ2-7	NA	TGTGCCAGCAGACGACAGGGAGGCTCCTACGAGCAGTACTTC	CASRRQGGSYEQYF
TRBV28	14	many	TRBJ1-2	TRBD1	TGTGCCAGCAGTTTGGACAGGGATCAGTATGGCTACACCTTC	CASSLDRDQYGYTF
TRBV29-1	14	many	TRBJ2-5	NA	TGCAGCGTAGCCTACTCCGGGACCCAAGAGACCCAGTACTTC	CSVAYSGTQETQYF
TRBV12-3/TRBV12-4	14	many	TRBJ1-5	NA	TGTGCCAGCAACCGTCTGGGTAGCAATCAGCCCCAGCATTTT	CASNRLGSNQPQHF
TRBV14	13	many	TRBJ1-2	NA	TGTGCCAGCAGCCAAATCCGGAACTATGGCTACACCTTC	CASSQIRNYGYTF
TRBV12-3/TRBV12-4	14	few	TRBJ1-1	NA	TGTGCCAGCAGTTTAACCCGACGGCCAAGTCTGGCTTTCTTT	CASSLTRRPSLAFF
TRBV10-1	18	many	TRBJ2-7	TRBD2	TGCGCCAGCAGTGAGTCGCACGACTGGACTAGGAGGGGTGGCGAGCAGTACTTC	CASSESHDWTRRGGEQYF
TRBV15	16	many	TRBJ2-1	TRBD2	TGTGCCACCAGCAGACCTCTAGCGGGAGGCTACAATGAGCAGTTCTTC	CATSRPLAGGYNEQFF
TRBV27	14	NA	TRBJ1-1	NA	TGCGCCAGCAGCCAAGAGGGCGGTCTTACTGAAGCTTTCTTT	CASSQEGGLTEAFF
TRBV6-2/TRBV6-3	15	NA	TRBJ2-7	TRBD1	TGTGCCAGCAGCCATACCCAGGGGGTCTCCTACGAGCAGTACTTC	CASSHTQGVSYEQYF
TRBV28	16	many	TRBJ1-5	NA	TGTGCCAGCAGTTTCATGGGGGGCGTGGGCAATCAGCCCCAGCATTTT	CASSFMGGVGNQPQHF
TRBV11-2	16	many	TRBJ2-7	TRBD1	TGTGCCAGCAGCTCATATATAGGACAGGGGTCGGGGGAGCAGTACTTC	CASSSYIGQGSGEQYF
TRBV20-1	13	NA	TRBJ2-7	TRBD2	TGCAGTGCTACTAGCGGGGCCGCCTACGAGCAGTACTTC	CSATSGAAYEQYF
TRBV15	16	once	TRBJ2-6	NA	TGTGCCACCAGCAGGGGCGGTTCTTCTGGGGCCAACGTCCTGACTTTC	CATSRGGSSGANVLTF
TRBV19	14	many	TRBJ1-3	NA	TGTGCCAGTAGTCAACAGGGTACTGGAAACACCATATATTTT	CASSQQGTGNTIYF